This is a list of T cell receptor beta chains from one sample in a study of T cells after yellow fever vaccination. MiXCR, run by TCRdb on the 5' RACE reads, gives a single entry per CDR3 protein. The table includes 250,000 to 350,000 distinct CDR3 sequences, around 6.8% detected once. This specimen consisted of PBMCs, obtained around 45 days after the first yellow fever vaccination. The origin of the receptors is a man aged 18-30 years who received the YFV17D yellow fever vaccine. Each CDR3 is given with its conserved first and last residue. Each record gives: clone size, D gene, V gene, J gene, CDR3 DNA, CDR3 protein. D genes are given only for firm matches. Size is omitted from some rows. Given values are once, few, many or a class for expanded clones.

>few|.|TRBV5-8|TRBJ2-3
TGTGCCAGCAGCAAAATCCCAGGGAGCCCCACAGATACGCAGTATTTT
CASSKIPGSPTDTQYF
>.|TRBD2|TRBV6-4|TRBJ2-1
TGTGCCAGCGCCGCTCGGGGGGGGCCTGAGCAGTTCTTC
CASAARGGPEQFF
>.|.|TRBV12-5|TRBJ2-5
TGTGCTAGTGGTTTGGTGGCGGAGACCCAGTACTTC
CASGLVAETQYF
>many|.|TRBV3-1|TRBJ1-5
TGTGCCAGCAGCCAAGAGTATGGGCCCCAGCATTTT
CASSQEYGPQHF
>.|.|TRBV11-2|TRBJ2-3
TGTGCCAGCAGCATGTGGGGACTTCGGCTTCCTAACACAGATACGCAGTATTTT
CASSMWGLRLPNTDTQYF
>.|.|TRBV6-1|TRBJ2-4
TGTGCCAGCAGTGAAGCGGGGCAAAACATTCAGTACTTC
CASSEAGQNIQYF
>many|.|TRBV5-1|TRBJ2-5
TGCGCCAGCAGCTCGGGTTCCGTAGGGATCCAAGAGACCCAGTACTTC
CASSSGSVGIQETQYF
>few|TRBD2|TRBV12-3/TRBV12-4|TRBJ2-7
TGTGCCAGCAGTAGTCTAGCGGGGGGGCGGGAGCAGTACTTC
CASSSLAGGREQYF
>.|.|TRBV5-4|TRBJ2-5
TGTGCCAGCAGCTTTACAGGATTTGAGACCCAGTACTTC
CASSFTGFETQYF
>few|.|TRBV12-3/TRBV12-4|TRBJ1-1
TGTGCCAGCAGCCCTCGGGGACTGGAGAACACTGAAGCTTTCTTT
CASSPRGLENTEAFF
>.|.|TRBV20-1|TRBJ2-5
TGCAGTGCTAGAGTCAGGGGGGCCGAGACCCAGTACTTC
CSARVRGAETQYF
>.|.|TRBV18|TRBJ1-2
TGTGCCAGCTCACCACTAACGGACCATCATGGCTACACCTTC
CASSPLTDHHGYTF
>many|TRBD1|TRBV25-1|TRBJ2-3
TGTGCCAGCAGTGTAGGGGGCGCAGATACGCAGTATTTT
CASSVGGADTQYF
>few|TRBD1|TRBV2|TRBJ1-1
TGTGCCAAGGTCAGCCAGGGGGTCACTGAAGCTTTCTTT
CAKVSQGVTEAFF
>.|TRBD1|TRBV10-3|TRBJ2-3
TGTGCCATCAGTGAAAACCTCGGACAGGGGGTGACAGATACGCAGTATTTT
CAISENLGQGVTDTQYF
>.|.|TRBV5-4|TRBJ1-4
TGTGCCAGCAGCGAAAACCGTGACAGTCTAAAGGAAAAACTGTTTTTT
CASSENRDSLKEKLFF
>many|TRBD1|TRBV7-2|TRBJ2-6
TGTGCCAGCACCCGGACAGGGGGGTTCTCTGGGGCCAACGTCCTGACTTTC
CASTRTGGFSGANVLTF
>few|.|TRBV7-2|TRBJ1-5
TGTGCCAGCAGCTTCGAGGGATCTCAGCCCCAGCATTTT
CASSFEGSQPQHF
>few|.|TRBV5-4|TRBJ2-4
TGTGCCAGCAGCTTGGCCCTAAAAAACATTCAGTACTTC
CASSLALKNIQYF
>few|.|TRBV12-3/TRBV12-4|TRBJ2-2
TGTGCCAGCAGGGTCCAGGGTTCGGCCGGGGAGCTGTTTTTT
CASRVQGSAGELFF
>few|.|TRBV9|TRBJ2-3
TGTGCCAGCAGCATAAAAGGGACGTCTAGCACAGATACGCAGTATTTT
CASSIKGTSSTDTQYF
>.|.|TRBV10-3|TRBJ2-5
TGTGCCATCCCTCCCCAAGAGACCCAGTACTTC
CAIPPQETQYF
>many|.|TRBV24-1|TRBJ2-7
TGTGCCACCAGTGATTGGGGGGAACCGCCCTACGAGCAGTACTTC
CATSDWGEPPYEQYF
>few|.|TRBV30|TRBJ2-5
TGTGCCTGGAGTGTAGGTGTCGGGGCCCAGTACTTC
CAWSVGVGAQYF
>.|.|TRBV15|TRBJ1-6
TGTGCCACCAGCAGAGACCCAGGTTCACCCCTCCACTTT
CATSRDPGSPLHF
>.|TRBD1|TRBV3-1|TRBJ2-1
TGTGCCAGCAGCCAAGCGGACAGGGAGAATGAGCAGTTCTTC
CASSQADRENEQFF
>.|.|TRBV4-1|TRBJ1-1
TGCGCCAGCAGCCAATCCGGGACGATGAACACTGAAGCTTTCTTT
CASSQSGTMNTEAFF
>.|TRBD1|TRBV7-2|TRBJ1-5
TGTGCCAGCAGCCCGTCCGGGACAGACCCTCAGCCCCAGCATTTT
CASSPSGTDPQPQHF
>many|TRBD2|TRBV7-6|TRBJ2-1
TGTGCCAGCAGCCCTGAGCACCGCGGGGGAGTTCATGAGCAGTTCTTC
CASSPEHRGGVHEQFF
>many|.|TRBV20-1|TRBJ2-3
TGCAGTGCTGAGGTCGGGGCCACAGATACGCAGTATTTT
CSAEVGATDTQYF
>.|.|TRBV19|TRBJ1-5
TGTGCCAGTAGTATAGATGCAGCTGATAGCAATCAGCCCCAGCATTTT
CASSIDAADSNQPQHF
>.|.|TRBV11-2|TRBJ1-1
TGTGCCAGCAGCTTTAACGGGATTCGAATGAACACTGAAGCTTTCTTT
CASSFNGIRMNTEAFF
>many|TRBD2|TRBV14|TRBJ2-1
TGTGCCAGCAGCCCAGAGGGAGGGGTGAACAATGAGCAGTTCTTC
CASSPEGGVNNEQFF
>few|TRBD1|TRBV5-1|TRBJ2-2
TGCGCCAGCAGCGTCGGACAGGGGAGGACCGGGGAGCTGTTTTTT
CASSVGQGRTGELFF
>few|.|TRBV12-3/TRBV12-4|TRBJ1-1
TGTGCCAGCAGTTTCAGGGGAGGAGCTGAAGCTTTCTTT
CASSFRGGAEAFF
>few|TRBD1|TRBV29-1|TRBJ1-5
TGCGCGGCACTACAGGGGGGAGGCAATCAGCCCCAGCATTTT
CAALQGGGNQPQHF
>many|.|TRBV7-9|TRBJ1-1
TGTGCCAGCAGCTTAGGAGGGGCGGGGGGCACTGAAGCTTTCTTT
CASSLGGAGGTEAFF
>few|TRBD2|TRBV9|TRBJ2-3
TGTGCCAGCAGCGTAGCGAAGCGGGGGGGATCTGGAGATACGCAGTATTTT
CASSVAKRGGSGDTQYF
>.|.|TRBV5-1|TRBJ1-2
TGCGCCAGCAGCTTGGCCGACCAGAACTATGGCTACACCTTC
CASSLADQNYGYTF
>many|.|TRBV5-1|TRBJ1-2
TGCGCCAGCAGCTACGACGGGTTGGGCGGAGGCTACACCTTC
CASSYDGLGGGYTF
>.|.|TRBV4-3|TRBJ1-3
TGCGCCAGCAGCCAAGAACGACCCTCTGGAAACACCATATATTTT
CASSQERPSGNTIYF
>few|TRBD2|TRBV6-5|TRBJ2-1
TGTGCCAGCAGTTACGGGATAGCGGGGAGTGTGGATGAGCAGTTCTTC
CASSYGIAGSVDEQFF
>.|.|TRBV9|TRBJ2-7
TGTGCCAGCAGCGTAGGAGTAGGGGGTAGCGAGCAGTACTTC
CASSVGVGGSEQYF
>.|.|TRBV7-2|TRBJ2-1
TGTGCCAGCAGCCCCATCAACGAAGTCTGGGTTGGGCAGTTCTTC
CASSPINEVWVGQFF
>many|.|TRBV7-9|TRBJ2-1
TGTGCCAGCAGTAGTAGCGACAGCTCCTACAATGAGCAGTTCTTC
CASSSSDSSYNEQFF
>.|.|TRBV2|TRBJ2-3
TGTGCCAGCAGTGATGTGCCTCTGGGGGCAGATACGCAGTATTTT
CASSDVPLGADTQYF
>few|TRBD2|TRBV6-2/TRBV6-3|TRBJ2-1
TGTGCCAGCACTCCGGCGGGGGACCTATACAATGAGCAGTTCTTC
CASTPAGDLYNEQFF
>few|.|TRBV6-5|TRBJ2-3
TGTGCCAGCAGTTACTCGATAGGAACAACAGATACGCAGTATTTT
CASSYSIGTTDTQYF